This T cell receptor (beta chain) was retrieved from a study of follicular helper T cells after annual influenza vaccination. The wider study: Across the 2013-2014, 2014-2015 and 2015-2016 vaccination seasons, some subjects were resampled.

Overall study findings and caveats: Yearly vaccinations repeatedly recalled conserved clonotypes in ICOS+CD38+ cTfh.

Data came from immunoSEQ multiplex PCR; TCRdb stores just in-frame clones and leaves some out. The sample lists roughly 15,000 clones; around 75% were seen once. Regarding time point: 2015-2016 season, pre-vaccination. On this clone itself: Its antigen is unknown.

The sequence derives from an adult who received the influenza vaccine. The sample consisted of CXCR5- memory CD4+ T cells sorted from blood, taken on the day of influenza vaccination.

CDR3 sequence reads: CASSDWDRRPFSGANVLTF. The CDR3 nucleotides read TGTGCCAGCAGTGATTGGGACAGGCGCCCCTTCTCTGGGGCCAACGTCCTGACTTTC. The chain uses TRBV6-1 and TRBJ2-6; 8 bases agree with TRBD1. The junction had 10 bases not matched to a gene; V was cut back by 3 bases and J by 0 bases. The germline gives CDR1 MNHNS, CDR2 SASEGT. CDR3 length: 19 residues.